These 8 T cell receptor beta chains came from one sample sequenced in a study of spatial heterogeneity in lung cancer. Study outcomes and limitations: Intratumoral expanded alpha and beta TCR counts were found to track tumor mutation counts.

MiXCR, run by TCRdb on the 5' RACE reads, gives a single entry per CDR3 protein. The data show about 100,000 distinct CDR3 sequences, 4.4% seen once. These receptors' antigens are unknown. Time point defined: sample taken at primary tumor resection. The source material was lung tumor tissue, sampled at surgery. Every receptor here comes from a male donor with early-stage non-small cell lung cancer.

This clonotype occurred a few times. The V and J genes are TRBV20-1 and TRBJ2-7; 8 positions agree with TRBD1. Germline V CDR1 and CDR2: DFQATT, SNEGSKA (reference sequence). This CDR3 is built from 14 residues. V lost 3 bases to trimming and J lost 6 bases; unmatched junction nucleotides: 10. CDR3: CSASGGTGLVEQYF. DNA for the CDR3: TGCAGTGCTAGTGGGGGGACAGGTCTAGTCGAGCAGTACTTC.

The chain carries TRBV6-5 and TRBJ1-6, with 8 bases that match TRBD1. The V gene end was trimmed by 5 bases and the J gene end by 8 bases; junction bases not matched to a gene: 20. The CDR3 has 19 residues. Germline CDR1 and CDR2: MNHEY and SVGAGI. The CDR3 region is CASSRPYKTLTGGHSPLHF. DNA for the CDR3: TGTGCCAGCAGTCGACCTTACAAAACCCTCACAGGGGGGCATTCACCCCTCCACTTT.

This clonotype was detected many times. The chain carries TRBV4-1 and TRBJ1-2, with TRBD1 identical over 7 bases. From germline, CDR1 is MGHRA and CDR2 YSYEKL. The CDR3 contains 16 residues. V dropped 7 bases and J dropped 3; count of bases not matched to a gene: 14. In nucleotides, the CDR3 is TGCGCCAGCAAGTTAAGACAGGGTCATACGGACTATGGCTACACCTTC. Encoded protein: CASKLRQGHTDYGYTF.

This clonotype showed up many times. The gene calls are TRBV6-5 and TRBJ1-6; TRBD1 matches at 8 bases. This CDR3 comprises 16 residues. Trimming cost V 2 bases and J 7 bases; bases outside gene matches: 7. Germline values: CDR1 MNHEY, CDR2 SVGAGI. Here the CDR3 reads CASSYGRGQRNSPLHF. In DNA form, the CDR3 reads TGTGCCAGCAGTTACGGCAGGGGGCAAAGGAATTCACCCCTCCACTTT.

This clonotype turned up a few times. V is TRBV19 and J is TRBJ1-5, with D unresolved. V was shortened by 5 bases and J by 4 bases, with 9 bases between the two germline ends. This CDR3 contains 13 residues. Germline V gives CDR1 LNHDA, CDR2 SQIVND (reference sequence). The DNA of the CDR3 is TGTGCCAGTAGTGAGGCATCAAATCAGCCCCAGCATTTT. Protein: CASSEASNQPQHF.

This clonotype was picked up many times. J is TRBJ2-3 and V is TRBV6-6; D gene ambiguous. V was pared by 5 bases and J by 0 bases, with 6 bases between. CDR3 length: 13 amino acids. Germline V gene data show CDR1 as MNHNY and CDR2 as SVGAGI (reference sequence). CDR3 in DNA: TGTGCCAGCAGTGGCAGTAGCACAGATACGCAGTATTTT. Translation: CASSGSSTDTQYF.

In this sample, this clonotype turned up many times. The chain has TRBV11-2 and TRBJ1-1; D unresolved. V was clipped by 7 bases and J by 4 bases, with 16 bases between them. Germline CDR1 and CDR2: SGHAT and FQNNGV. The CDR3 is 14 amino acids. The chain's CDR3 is CASTATVVFTEAFF. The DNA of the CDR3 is TGTGCCAGCACCGCTACGGTGGTTTTCACTGAAGCTTTCTTT.

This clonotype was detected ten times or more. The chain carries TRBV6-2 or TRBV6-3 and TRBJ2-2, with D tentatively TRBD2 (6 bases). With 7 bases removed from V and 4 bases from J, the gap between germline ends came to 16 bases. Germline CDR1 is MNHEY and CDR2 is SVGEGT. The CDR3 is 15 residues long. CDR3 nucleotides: TGTGCCAGCATCGCCGGGAGTTTCCTCACCGGGGAGCTGTTTTTT. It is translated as CASIAGSFLTGELFF.